The present T cell receptor (beta chain) was sequenced within a study of Graves' ophthalmopathy and Graves' hyperthyroidism. Study-wide points: Discrimination between ophthalmopathy and stable hyperthyroidism by a 13-signature model showed 87.88% sensitivity and 70% to 82% specificity.

Each diagnosis was determined on the basis of clinical symptoms, serum thyroxine, TRAb, thyroid ultrasound and orbital computed tomography. The PBMC fraction was derived from 9 to 10 ml of fresh peripheral blood. Trimming removed 6 bases from V and 2 bases from J; junction bases left unmatched: 12. Germline V gene data show CDR1 as SNHLY and CDR2 as FYNNEI. This CDR3 region has 16 residues. Worth noting for this clonotype: No antigen is known for it.

Amplification targeted the TCR beta CDR3 regions, with RNA transcripts as the source material. A first-round RT-PCR used HTBI primers, followed by a second-round multiplex PCR. Each CDR3 protein is one row after TCRdb ran MiXCR on the multiplex PCR reads. Counted here are around 43,000 distinct CDR3 sequences, around 50% occurring once; the ten biggest clones make up around 20%. This chain uses TRBV2 with TRBJ2-7; 8 bases fit TRBD2. The sequencing input was peripheral blood. This TCR was sampled from an adult man with Graves' ophthalmopathy. The CDR3 is CASSGGSGSAPYEQYF. In DNA, the CDR3 is TGTGCCAGCAGCGGAGGAAGCGGGAGCGCTCCCTACGAGCAGTACTTC.